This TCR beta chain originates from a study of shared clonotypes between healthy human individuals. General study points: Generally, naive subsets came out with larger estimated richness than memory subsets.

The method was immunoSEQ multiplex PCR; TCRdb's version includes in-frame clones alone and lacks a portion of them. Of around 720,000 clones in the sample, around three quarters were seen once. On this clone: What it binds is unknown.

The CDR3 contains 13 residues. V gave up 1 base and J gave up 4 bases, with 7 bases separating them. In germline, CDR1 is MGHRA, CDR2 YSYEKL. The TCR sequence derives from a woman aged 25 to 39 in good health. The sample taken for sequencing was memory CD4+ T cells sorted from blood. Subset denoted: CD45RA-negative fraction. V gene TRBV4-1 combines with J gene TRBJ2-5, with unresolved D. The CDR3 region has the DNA TGCGCCAGCAGCCAAGCCCCACCAGAGACCCAGTACTTC. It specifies CASSQAPPETQYF.